Presented here are 26 T cell receptor beta chains from one specimen sequenced in a study of T cells in Graves' hyperthyroidism and ophthalmopathy. Amplified TCR beta CDR3 regions derived from RNA transcripts. During a first-round RT-PCR of the TCR CDR3, the HTBI primer set was used. Via MiXCR, TCRdb re-called the multiplex PCR reads, giving one row per CDR3 protein. The repertoire consists of roughly 150,000 distinct CDR3 sequences, with around 8.9% occurring once and the leading ten covering about 20%. What was sequenced was blood. The receptors shown here come from a woman in her late teens or twenties with Graves' hyperthyroidism that later progressed to Graves' ophthalmopathy.

The chain uses TRBV2 and TRBJ1-2, with D possibly TRBD1 on 5 matching bases. V lost 4 bases and J 1 base, leaving 13 bases between the germline ends. This CDR3 region has 15 residues. CDR1 is SNHLY, CDR2 FYNNEI, per germline. CDR3 in amino acids: CASSVRGRFNYGYTF. CDR3 sequence (DNA): TGTGCCAGCAGTGTGCGGGGGAGGTTTAACTATGGCTACACCTTC.

V gene TRBV6-5 combines with J gene TRBJ2-3, with 7 bases lining up with TRBD2. Unmatched junction bases numbered 5, after V lost 0 bases and J lost 5 bases. CDR1 is MNHEY and CDR2 is SVGAGI in the germline V gene. The CDR3 extends over 15 amino acids. The DNA for the CDR3 is TGTGCCAGCAGTTACTCACTAGCGAGCGGAGATACGCAGTATTTT. This encodes CASSYSLASGDTQYF.

This clonotype came up many times. The CDR3 loop is CATSDFTGGAGETQYF. The CDR3 nucleotides read TGTGCCACCAGTGATTTTACAGGGGGCGCGGGGGAGACCCAGTACTTC. V is TRBV24-1 and J is TRBJ2-5, with TRBD1 identical over 9 bases. From germline, CDR1 is KGHDR and CDR2 SFDVKD. The ends lost 1 base at V and 5 bases at J; junction bases unmatched: 7. CDR3 size: 16 residues.

As for this clonotype: A read error may explain this, as a much larger clone is one base away. The chain carries TRBV6-1 and TRBJ1-4, with D uncertain. CDR1 and CDR2 from the germline V gene are MNHNS and SASEGT. The CDR3 covers 14 residues. Trimming pared 6 bases from V and 3 bases from J, leaving 11 bases between. The CDR3 spells CASSSLRANEKLFF. DNA of the CDR3: TGTGCCAGCAGCAGCCTACGTGCTAATGAAAAACTGTTTTTT.

This clonotype was found once. This rearrangement joins TRBV27 to TRBJ2-7; 9 bases map to TRBD1. This CDR3 contains 13 residues. The V and J ends lost 8 bases and 4 bases, in that order; junction bases with no gene match: 6. Germline CDR1 and CDR2: MNHEY and SMNVEV (reference sequence). In DNA form, the CDR3 reads TGTGCCAGCGGTCCAGGACAGGGGTACGAGCAGTACTTC. This encodes CASGPGQGYEQYF.

This chain connects TRBV6-1 to TRBJ1-2, with 9 nucleotides matching TRBD1. CDR1 and CDR2 from the germline V gene are MNHNS and SASEGT. J gave up 3 bases and V 6 bases, and 5 bases lay outside the gene matches. The CDR3 length is 14 residues. The CDR3 DNA follows: TGTGCCAGCAGCTATGGACAGGGGTACTATGGCTACACCTTC. It yields the protein CASSYGQGYYGYTF.

V and J are TRBV6-1 and TRBJ1-1; 10 bases map to TRBD1. V shed 4 bases, J shed 7 bases, and the junction held 3 bases outside the gene matches. Germline V gives CDR1 MNHNS, CDR2 SASEGT. The length of the CDR3 is 13 residues. In nucleotides, the CDR3 is TGTGCCAGCAGTGTGGGGACAGGGGTTGAAGCTTTCTTT. This encodes CASSVGTGVEAFF.

V gene TRBV5-1 combines with J gene TRBJ1-3, with 9 bases fitting TRBD1. The length of the CDR3 is 16 residues. Looked up from germline, CDR1 is SGHRS and CDR2 is YFSETQ. Unmatched junction bases numbered 4, after V lost 3 bases and J lost 0 bases. DNA of the CDR3: TGCGCCAGCAGCTCGACAGGGGGATCCTCTGGAAACACCATATATTTT. This codes for CASSSTGGSSGNTIYF. The entire variable domain, with the rest obtained from reference TRBV5-1 and TRBJ1-3, is as follows: KAGVTQTPRYLIKTRGQQVTLSCSPISGHRSVSWYQQTPGQGLQFLFEYFSETQRNKGNFPGRFSGRQFSNSRSEMNVSTLELGDSALYLCASSSTGGSSGNTIYFGEGSWLTVV.

This clonotype was seen many times. The chain links TRBV7-3 to TRBJ2-1; D perhaps matches TRBD2 (5 bases). Germline V gene lookup returns CDR1 SGHTA and CDR2 FQGTGA. V lost 4 bases and J 6 bases, leaving 13 bases between the germline ends. The CDR3 sequence is 14 residues long. The CDR3 sequence: CASSSSDTSNEQFF. The CDR3 DNA reads TGTGCCAGCAGCTCCTCCGACACTAGCAATGAGCAGTTCTTC. The full variable domain, with the rest looked up from reference TRBV7-3 and TRBJ2-1, is GAGVSQTPSNKVTEKGKYVELRCDPISGHTALYWYRQSLGQGPEFLIYFQGTGAADDSGLPNDRFFAVRPEGSVSTLKIQRTERGDSAVYLCASSSSDTSNEQFFGPGTRLTVL.

This clonotype was seen ten or more times. The gene calls are TRBV10-3 and TRBJ2-7; D is ambiguous. The V gene's germline CDR1 is ENHRY and CDR2 SYGVKD. The V end lost 8 bases, the J end lost 0 bases, and 17 bases lay between the germline ends. CDR3 size: 15 residues. This chain's CDR3 is CAISPVAESSYEQYF. In DNA form, the CDR3 reads TGTGCCATCTCTCCCGTGGCCGAAAGCTCCTACGAGCAGTACTTC.

Many counts were recorded for this clonotype. This chain links TRBV20-1 with TRBJ2-5, with 7 bases lining up with TRBD2. This CDR3 region has 15 residues. Germline V CDR1 and CDR2: DFQATT, SNEGSKA (reference sequence). The trim removed 0 bases at V and 4 bases at J, leaving 8 bases unmatched. In DNA form, the CDR3 reads TGCAGTGCTAGAGATCGGGACTACTCTGGAGAGACCCAGTACTTC. It specifies CSARDRDYSGETQYF.

This clonotype was seen ten or more times. The chain is built from TRBV12-3 or TRBV12-4 and TRBJ2-5; no definite D call. The CDR3 has 17 amino acids. The ends were cut back, 0 bases at V and 4 bases at J, with 18 bases in the middle. The CDR3 loop reads CASSLAGLGRVGETQYF. CDR3 DNA: TGTGCCAGCAGTTTAGCTGGATTGGGCCGAGTAGGAGAGACCCAGTACTTC.

This rearrangement joins TRBV19 to TRBJ1-2, with a weak D call TRBD1 (6 bases). V shed 3 bases and J shed 2 bases, with 7 bases lying between them. The CDR3 loop spans 13 amino acids. Germline loops: CDR1 LNHDA, CDR2 SQIVND (reference sequence). CDR3 nucleotide sequence: TGTGCCAGTAGTATTACAGGGAACTATGGCTACACCTTC. It codes for CASSITGNYGYTF.

This clonotype came up many times. The chain combines TRBV27 with TRBJ1-2, with D uncertain. The germline V and J ends were trimmed by 8 bases and 5 bases, with 15 bases remaining between them. This CDR3 has 13 residues. Germline V gene lookup returns CDR1 MNHEY and CDR2 SMNVEV (reference sequence). CDR3 sequence: CASGLTGEYGYTF. The CDR3, as DNA: TGTGCCAGCGGCTTGACGGGTGAATATGGCTACACCTTC.

This clonotype appeared many times. The chain links TRBV29-1 to TRBJ2-1, with D unclear. The germline V gene encodes CDR1 SQVTM and CDR2 ANQGSEA. The CDR3 has 14 residues. V lost 4 bases to trimming and J lost 0 bases, with 10 bases between them. The CDR3 is CSVVRSYSYNEQFF. The CDR3 nucleotides read TGCAGCGTTGTGAGGAGCTACTCCTACAATGAGCAGTTCTTC.

Ten or more counts support this clonotype. The chain uses TRBV15 and TRBJ1-5; a weak D match, TRBD1 (6 bases). The CDR3 consists of 16 residues. Germline CDR1 reads LNHNV; CDR2 reads YYDKDF (reference sequence). Trimming cost V 3 bases and J 0 bases, with 12 bases left between them. CDR3 coding DNA: TGTGCCACCAGCAGCTTAAAGGACAGTAGCAATCAGCCCCAGCATTTT. Protein sequence: CATSSLKDSSNQPQHF.

Only a few counts were recorded for this clonotype. The chain uses TRBV6-1 and TRBJ2-3; no reliable D call. The CDR3 sequence is 14 residues long. With 2 bases removed from V and 1 base from J, the gap between germline ends came to 7 bases. Germline CDR1 is MNHNS and CDR2 is SASEGT. The CDR3 nucleotides are TGTGCCAGCAGTGAATTAGGCGGCACAGATACGCAGTATTTT. This encodes CASSELGGTDTQYF.

In its sample, this clonotype was seen many times. The gene calls are TRBV12-3 or TRBV12-4 and TRBJ2-1, with 11 bases aligning to TRBD2. J lost 4 bases, V lost 7 bases, and 3 bases had no gene match. The CDR3 spans 14 residues. The DNA of the CDR3 is TGTGCCAGCAAACTAGCGGGGGTATACAATGAGCAGTTCTTC. Translating it yields CASKLAGVYNEQFF.

This clonotype was recorded many times. The rearrangement joins TRBV2 to TRBJ2-7, with D perhaps assigned TRBD1 or TRBD2 (5 bases each). V was pared by 5 bases and J by 4 bases, with 15 bases between. There are 14 residues in the CDR3. CDR1 and CDR2 from the germline V gene are SNHLY and FYNNEI. CDR3 residues: CASSRGGLIYEQYF. CDR3 nucleotides: TGTGCCAGCAGTCGGGGCGGATTGATTTACGAGCAGTACTTC.

This clonotype has at least ten counts. This chain links TRBV13 with TRBJ1-2; 7 nucleotides match TRBD1. The CDR3 extends over 15 amino acids. V lost 4 bases to trimming and J lost 0 bases; unmatched junction nucleotides: 5. Germline V gene data show CDR1 as PRHDT and CDR2 as FYEKMQ (reference sequence). CDR3 nucleotide sequence: TGTGCCAGCAGCTCCGCTGGGACAGCTAACTATGGCTACACCTTC. It codes for CASSSAGTANYGYTF. The variable domain in full, with the rest retrieved from reference TRBV13 and TRBJ1-2, is AAGVIQSPRHLIKEKRETATLKCYPIPRHDTVYWYQQGPGQDPQFLISFYEKMQSDKGSIPDRFSAQQFSDYHSELNMSSLELGDSALYFCASSSAGTANYGYTFGSGTRLTVV.

This clonotype has at least ten counts. The V call is TRBV14, the J call TRBJ1-1; 8 nucleotides line up with TRBD1. This CDR3 is 13 amino acids long. Germline V gene data show CDR1 as SGHDN and CDR2 as FVKESK. The V and J ends lost 6 bases and 1 base, in that order; junction bases with no gene match: 1. CDR3 in amino acids: CASSTGGNTEAFF. The DNA of the CDR3 is TGTGCCAGCAGTACAGGGGGGAACACTGAAGCTTTCTTT.

This clonotype was seen more than once but under ten times. V gene TRBV4-2 combines with J gene TRBJ2-1; D is uncertain. The CDR3 loop spans 15 amino acids. Trimming stripped 2 bases from V and 5 bases from J, with 13 bases between. Germline V gives CDR1 LGHNA, CDR2 YNFKEQ. DNA for the CDR3: TGTGCCAGCAGCCAATCGCACGGCAGAAACAATGAGCAGTTCTTC. Translated: CASSQSHGRNNEQFF.

The V gene is TRBV19, the J gene TRBJ1-1, with 8 positions matching TRBD1. The CDR3 length is 13 residues. The junction had 4 bases not matched to a gene; V was cut back by 3 bases and J by 7 bases. In germline, CDR1 is LNHDA, CDR2 SQIVND (reference sequence). The CDR3 DNA follows: TGTGCCAGTAGTATGCAGGGGGCAAATGAAGCTTTCTTT. This encodes CASSMQGANEAFF.

In regard to this clonotype: Given a much more abundant clone one base away, this may be a read error. In DNA form, the CDR3 reads TGCAGGGGGTTTAAGGGCAACACTGAAGCTTTCTTT. Protein sequence: CRGFKGNTEAFF. V is TRBV20-1 and J is TRBJ1-1; D remains unclear. CDR3 length: 12 residues. Looked up from germline, CDR1 is DFQATT and CDR2 is SNEGSKA (reference sequence).

This clonotype has at least ten counts. The chain combines TRBV10-3 with TRBJ2-2; 10 nucleotides agree with TRBD2. The CDR3 is 15 amino acids. CDR1 and CDR2 from the germline V gene are ENHRY and SYGVKD. V dropped 4 bases and J dropped 5; count of bases not matched to a gene: 4. CDR3 amino acids: CAISGLAGETGELFF. The CDR3 DNA reads TGTGCCATCAGTGGACTAGCGGGTGAGACCGGGGAGCTGTTTTTT.

This clonotype was recorded many times. J is TRBJ2-7 and V is TRBV28; 7 positions agree with TRBD1. Per germline, CDR1 MDHEN and CDR2 SYDVKM. The CDR3 is made up of 15 amino acids. Unmatched junction bases numbered 7, after V lost 1 base and J lost 4 bases. The CDR3 protein is CASSLLGTDPYEQYF. DNA of the CDR3: TGTGCCAGCAGTTTATTGGGGACAGACCCGTACGAGCAGTACTTC. The full variable domain, rest sourced from reference TRBV28 and TRBJ2-7, is DVKVTQSSRYLVKRTGEKVFLECVQDMDHENMFWYRQDPGLGLRLIYFSYDVKMKEKGDIPEGYSVSREKKERFSLILESASTNQTSMYLCASSLLGTDPYEQYFGPGTRLTVT.